The TCR beta chain described here comes from a study of blood T cell repertoires in COVID-19. Study details: Acute and convalescent COVID-19 specimens originated in the United States, Italy and Spain. In each case, the material was cDNA or gDNA derived from T cells, B-cell-depleted T cells, or PBMCs.

Authors' data handling: Reference gene primer amplification in the assay estimated nucleated cell counts. Libraries were prepared by immunoSEQ multiplex PCR; TCRdb keeps only in-frame clonotypes and omits some of them. V, J and clone size derive from that table, while D and trimming were established from the DNA sequence. The sample yields about 88,000 clones, around 85% seen once. The CDR3 loop spans 11 amino acids. V shed 5 bases and J 14 bases; nucleotides not matched to a gene: 4. Germline CDR1 is LNHDA and CDR2 is SQIVND (reference sequence). This sequence joins TRBV19 and TRBJ1-4, with 8 bases lining up with TRBD1. The sequence came from a woman aged 55-70 years with COVID-19, enrolled during active disease. Sequencing input: peripheral blood. CDR3 region: CASSRTGILFF. In DNA form, the CDR3 reads TGTGCCAGTAGTCGGACAGGGATTCTGTTTTTT. Variable domain in full (rest from reference TRBV19 and TRBJ1-4): DGGITQSPKYLFRKEGQNVTLSCEQNLNHDAMYWYRQDPGQGLRLIYYSQIVNDFQKGDIAEGYSVSREKKESFPLTVTSAQKNPTAFYLCASSRTGILFFGSGTQLSVL.